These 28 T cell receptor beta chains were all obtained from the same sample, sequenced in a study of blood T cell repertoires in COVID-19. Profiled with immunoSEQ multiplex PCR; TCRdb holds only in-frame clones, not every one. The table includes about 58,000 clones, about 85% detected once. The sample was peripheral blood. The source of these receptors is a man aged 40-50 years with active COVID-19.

CDR3 sequence: CASSVRDRLNEQYF. In DNA, the CDR3 is TGCGCCAGCAGCGTCCGGGACAGGTTGAACGAGCAGTACTTC. V gene TRBV5-1 combines with J gene TRBJ2-7, with TRBD1 matching 8 bases. Germline V CDR1 and CDR2: SGHRS, YFSETQ. The CDR3 loop spans 14 amino acids. J lost 5 bases, V lost 4 bases, and 8 bases had no gene match.

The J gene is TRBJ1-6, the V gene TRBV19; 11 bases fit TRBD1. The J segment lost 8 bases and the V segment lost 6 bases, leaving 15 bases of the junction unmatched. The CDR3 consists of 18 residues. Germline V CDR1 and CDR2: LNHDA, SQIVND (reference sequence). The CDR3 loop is CASRASGTGGPGHSPLHF. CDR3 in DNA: TGTGCCAGTAGGGCCTCCGGGACAGGGGGACCAGGCCATTCACCCCTCCACTTT.

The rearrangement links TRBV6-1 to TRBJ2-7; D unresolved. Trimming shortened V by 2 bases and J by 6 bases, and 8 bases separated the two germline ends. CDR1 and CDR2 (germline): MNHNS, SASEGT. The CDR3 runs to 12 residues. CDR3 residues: CASSERSGEQYF. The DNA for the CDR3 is TGTGCCAGCAGTGAAAGGAGTGGCGAGCAGTACTTC.

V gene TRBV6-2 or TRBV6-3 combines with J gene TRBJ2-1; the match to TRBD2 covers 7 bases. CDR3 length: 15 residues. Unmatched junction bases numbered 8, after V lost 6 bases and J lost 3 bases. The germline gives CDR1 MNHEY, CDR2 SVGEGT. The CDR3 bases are TGTGCCAGCAGCCACGAATCGGGGGGCTACAATGAGCAGTTCTTC. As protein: CASSHESGGYNEQFF.

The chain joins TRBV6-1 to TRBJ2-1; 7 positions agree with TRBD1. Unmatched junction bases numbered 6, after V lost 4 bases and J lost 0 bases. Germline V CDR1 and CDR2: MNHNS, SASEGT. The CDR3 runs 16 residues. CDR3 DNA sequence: TGTGCCAGCAGTGCTAAGGGACAGAGCTCCTACAATGAGCAGTTCTTC. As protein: CASSAKGQSSYNEQFF.

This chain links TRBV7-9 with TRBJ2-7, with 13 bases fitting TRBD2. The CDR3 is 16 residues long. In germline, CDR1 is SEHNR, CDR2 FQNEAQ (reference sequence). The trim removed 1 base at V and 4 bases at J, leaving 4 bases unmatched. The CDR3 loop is CASSLGTSGRKYEQYF. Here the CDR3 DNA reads TGTGCCAGCAGCTTAGGGACTAGCGGGAGAAAGTACGAGCAGTACTTC.

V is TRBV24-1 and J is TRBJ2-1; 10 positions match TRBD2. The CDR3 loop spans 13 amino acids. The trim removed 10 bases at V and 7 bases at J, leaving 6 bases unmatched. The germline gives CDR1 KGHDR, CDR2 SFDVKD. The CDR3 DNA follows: TGTGCCACGAGCGGGAGGGCGAGGAATGAGCAGTTCTTC. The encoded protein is CATSGRARNEQFF.

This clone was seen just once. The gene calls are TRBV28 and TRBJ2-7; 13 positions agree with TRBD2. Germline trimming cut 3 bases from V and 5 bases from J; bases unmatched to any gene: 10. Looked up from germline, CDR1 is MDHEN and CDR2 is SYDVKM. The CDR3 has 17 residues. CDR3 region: CASSFSLAGGPLNEQYF. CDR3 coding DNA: TGTGCCAGCAGTTTCTCACTAGCGGGAGGGCCCTTAAACGAGCAGTACTTC.

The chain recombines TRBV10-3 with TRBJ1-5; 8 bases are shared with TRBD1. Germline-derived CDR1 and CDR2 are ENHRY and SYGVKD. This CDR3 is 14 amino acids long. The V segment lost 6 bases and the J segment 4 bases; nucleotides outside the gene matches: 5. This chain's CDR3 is CAISSDRGNQPQHF. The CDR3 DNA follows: TGTGCCATCAGCTCCGACAGGGGAAATCAGCCCCAGCATTTT.

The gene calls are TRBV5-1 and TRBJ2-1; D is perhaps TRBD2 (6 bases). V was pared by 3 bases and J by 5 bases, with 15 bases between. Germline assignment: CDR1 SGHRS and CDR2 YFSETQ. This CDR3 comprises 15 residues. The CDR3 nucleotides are TGCGCCAGCAGCTCCGGGGGAAAGAGTAACAATGAGCAGTTCTTC. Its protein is CASSSGGKSNNEQFF.

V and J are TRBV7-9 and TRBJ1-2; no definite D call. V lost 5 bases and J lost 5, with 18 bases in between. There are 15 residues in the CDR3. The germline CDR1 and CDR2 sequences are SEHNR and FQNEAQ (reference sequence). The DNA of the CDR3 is TGTGCCAGCAGCCCTAGAGAGGGTTTCGGGTATGGCTACACCTTC. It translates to CASSPREGFGYGYTF.

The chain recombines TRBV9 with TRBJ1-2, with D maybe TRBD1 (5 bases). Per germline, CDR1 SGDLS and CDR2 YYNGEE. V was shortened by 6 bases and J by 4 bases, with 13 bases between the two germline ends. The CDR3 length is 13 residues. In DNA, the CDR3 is TGTGCCAGCACAAAGGGGCCCCTCTATGGCTACACCTTC. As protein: CASTKGPLYGYTF.

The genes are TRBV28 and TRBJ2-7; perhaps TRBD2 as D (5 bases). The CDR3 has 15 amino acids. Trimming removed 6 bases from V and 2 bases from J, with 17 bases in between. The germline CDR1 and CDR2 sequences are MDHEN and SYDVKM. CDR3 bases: TGTGCCAGCAGCCGAATAAGTGAGGGAACCTACGAGCAGTACTTC. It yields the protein CASSRISEGTYEQYF.

The CDR3 loop is CASSQDRGDEKLFF. In DNA form, the CDR3 reads TGTGCCAGCTCACAGGACAGGGGTGATGAAAAACTGTTTTTT. V is TRBV18 and J is TRBJ1-4; 9 positions match TRBD1. This CDR3 contains 14 residues. The ends lost 4 bases at V and 6 bases at J; junction bases unmatched: 3. From germline, CDR1 is KGHSH and CDR2 LQKENI.

CDR3 sequence: CASSLEGSSAAFF. As DNA, the CDR3 is TGTGCCAGCAGTCTAGAGGGCAGTTCGGCCGCTTTCTTT. This rearrangement joins TRBV11-3 to TRBJ1-1, with no clear D. This CDR3 is 13 amino acids long. Germline assignment: CDR1 SGHNT and CDR2 YENEEA. V was clipped by 6 bases and J by 11 bases, with 19 bases between them.

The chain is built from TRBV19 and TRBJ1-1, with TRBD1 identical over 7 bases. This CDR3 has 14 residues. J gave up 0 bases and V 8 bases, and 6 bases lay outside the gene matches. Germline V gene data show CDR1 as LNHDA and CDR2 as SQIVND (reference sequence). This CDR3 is CASGADRVNTEAFF. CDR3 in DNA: TGTGCCAGTGGGGCAGACAGGGTGAACACTGAAGCTTTCTTT.

The CDR3 here is CASSERGHDTGELFF. The CDR3 bases are TGCGCCAGCAGTGAAAGGGGGCATGACACCGGGGAGCTGTTTTTT. V usage is TRBV10-2 and J usage is TRBJ2-2; 7 nucleotides agree with TRBD1. CDR1 WSHSY and CDR2 SAAADI come from the germline V gene. CDR3 size: 15 residues. V lost 3 bases to trimming and J lost 3 bases; unmatched junction nucleotides: 4.

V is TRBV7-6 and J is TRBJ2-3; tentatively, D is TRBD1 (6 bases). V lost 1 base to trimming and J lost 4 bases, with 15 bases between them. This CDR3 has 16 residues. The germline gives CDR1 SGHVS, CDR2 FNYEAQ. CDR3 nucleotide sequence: TGTGCCAGCAGCTTAGTAGAGGGGGTTGTGGCAGATACGCAGTATTTT. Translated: CASSLVEGVVADTQYF. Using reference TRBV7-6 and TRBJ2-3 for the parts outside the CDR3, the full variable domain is GAGVSQSPRYKVTKRGQDVALRCDPISGHVSLYWYRQALGQGPEFLTYFNYEAQQDKSGLPNDRFSAERPEGSISTLTIQRTEQRDSAMYRCASSLVEGVVADTQYFGPGTRLTVL.

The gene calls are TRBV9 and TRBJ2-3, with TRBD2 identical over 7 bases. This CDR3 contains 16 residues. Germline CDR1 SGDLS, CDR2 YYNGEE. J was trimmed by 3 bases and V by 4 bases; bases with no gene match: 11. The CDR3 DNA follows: TGTGCCAGCAGCCTCCATGGCGGGAGAGTAACAGATACGCAGTATTTT. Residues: CASSLHGGRVTDTQYF.

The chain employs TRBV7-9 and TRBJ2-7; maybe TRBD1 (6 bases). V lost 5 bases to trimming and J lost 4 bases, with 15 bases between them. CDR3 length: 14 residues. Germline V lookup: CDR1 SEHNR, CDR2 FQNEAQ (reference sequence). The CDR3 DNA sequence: TGTGCCAGCAGCGGGGGCAGGGGTCTTTACGAGCAGTACTTC. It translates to CASSGGRGLYEQYF.

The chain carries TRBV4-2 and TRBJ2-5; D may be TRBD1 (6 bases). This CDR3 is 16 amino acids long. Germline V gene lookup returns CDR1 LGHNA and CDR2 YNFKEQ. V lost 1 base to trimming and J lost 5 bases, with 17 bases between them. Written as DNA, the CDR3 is TGTGCCAGCAGCCAAGTAGGGACCCGAAGGGGGGAGACCCAGTACTTC. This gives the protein CASSQVGTRRGETQYF.

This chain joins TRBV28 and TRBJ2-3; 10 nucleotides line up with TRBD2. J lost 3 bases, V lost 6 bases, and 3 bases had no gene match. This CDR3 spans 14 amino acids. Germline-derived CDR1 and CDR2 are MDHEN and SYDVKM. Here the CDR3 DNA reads TGTGCCAGCAGGTTAGCGGGAGGAACAGATACGCAGTATTTT. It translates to CASRLAGGTDTQYF. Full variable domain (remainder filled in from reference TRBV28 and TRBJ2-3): DVKVTQSSRYLVKRTGEKVFLECVQDMDHENMFWYRQDPGLGLRLIYFSYDVKMKEKGDIPEGYSVSREKKERFSLILESASTNQTSMYLCASRLAGGTDTQYFGPGTRLTVL.

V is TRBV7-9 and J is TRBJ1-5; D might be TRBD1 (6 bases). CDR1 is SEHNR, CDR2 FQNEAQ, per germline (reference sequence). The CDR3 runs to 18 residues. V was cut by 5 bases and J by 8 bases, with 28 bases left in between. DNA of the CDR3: TGTGCCAGCAGCCTTGTACGATCAGGGGAGCTAGGTGGGGAGCCCCAGCATTTT. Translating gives CASSLVRSGELGGEPQHF.

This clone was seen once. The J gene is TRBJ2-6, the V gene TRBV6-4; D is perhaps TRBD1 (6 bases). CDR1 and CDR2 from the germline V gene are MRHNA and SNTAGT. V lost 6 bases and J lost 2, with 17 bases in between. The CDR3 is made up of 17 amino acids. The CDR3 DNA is TGTGCCAGCAGCCCTCAGGGGTTTAGTCCTGGGGCCAACGTCCTGACTTTC. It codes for CASSPQGFSPGANVLTF.

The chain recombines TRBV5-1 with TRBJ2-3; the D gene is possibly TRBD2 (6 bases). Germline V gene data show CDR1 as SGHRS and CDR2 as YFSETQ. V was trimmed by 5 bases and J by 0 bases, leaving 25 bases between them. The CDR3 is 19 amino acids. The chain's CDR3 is CASRRTAGGLSPSTDTQYF. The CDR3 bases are TGCGCCAGCAGACGGACGGCCGGGGGACTCTCCCCCAGCACAGATACGCAGTATTTT.

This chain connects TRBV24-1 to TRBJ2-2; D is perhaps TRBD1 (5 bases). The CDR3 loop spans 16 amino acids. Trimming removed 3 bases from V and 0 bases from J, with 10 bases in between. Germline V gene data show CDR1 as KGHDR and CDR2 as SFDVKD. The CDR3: CATSDGAISNTGELFF. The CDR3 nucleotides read TGTGCCACCAGTGATGGGGCGATTTCGAACACCGGGGAGCTGTTTTTT.

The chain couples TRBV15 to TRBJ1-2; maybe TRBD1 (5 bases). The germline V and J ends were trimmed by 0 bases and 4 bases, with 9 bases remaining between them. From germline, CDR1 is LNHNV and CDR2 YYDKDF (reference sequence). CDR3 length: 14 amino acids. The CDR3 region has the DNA TGTGCCACCAGCAGAGAGCGGGGACCCTATGGCTACACCTTC. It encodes CATSRERGPYGYTF.

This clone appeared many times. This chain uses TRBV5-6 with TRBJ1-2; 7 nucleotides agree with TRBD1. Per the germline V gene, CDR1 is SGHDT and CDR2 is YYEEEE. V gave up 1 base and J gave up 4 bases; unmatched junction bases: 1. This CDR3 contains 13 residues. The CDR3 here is CASSLNRGYGYTF. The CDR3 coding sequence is TGTGCCAGCAGCTTGAACAGGGGCTATGGCTACACCTTC.